A single sample is the source of the 26 T cell receptor beta chains below, sequenced in a study of blood T cell repertoires in COVID-19. TCRdb keeps only in-frame clones here, not all; method: immunoSEQ multiplex PCR. The table has some 140,000 clones, roughly 78% seen once. Sequenced sample: peripheral blood. The receptor source for this set is a man aged 80 or over with acute or convalescent COVID-19.

The CDR3 DNA is TGCGCCAGCAGCTTGGCCGCTCGGTCCGGCTACACCTTC. Protein: CASSLAARSGYTF. The chain carries TRBV5-1 and TRBJ1-2; D call uncertain. CDR3 length: 13 residues. CDR1 and CDR2 from the germline V gene are SGHRS and YFSETQ. The V end lost 0 bases, the J end lost 8 bases, and 11 bases lay between the germline ends.

In its sample, this clone was seen a few times. CDR3 DNA sequence: TGTGCCAGCAGTGAATGGACTACCAAAGAGACCCAGTACTTC. It codes for CASSEWTTKETQYF. V usage is TRBV25-1 and J usage is TRBJ2-5, with a tentative D call TRBD2 (6 bases). This CDR3 contains 14 residues. V lost 1 base and J lost 3, with 9 bases in between. Germline assignment: CDR1 MGHDK and CDR2 SYGVNS.

A few counts support this clone. The chain is built from TRBV10-3 and TRBJ1-4, with TRBD1 identical over 7 bases. The CDR3 has 14 amino acids. The germline V gene encodes CDR1 ENHRY and CDR2 SYGVKD. V trimming: 4 bases; J trimming: 4 bases; junction bases outside the gene matches: 3. Written as DNA, the CDR3 is TGTGCCATCAGTGGACAGGGAGGTAATGAAAAACTGTTTTTT. This translates into CAISGQGGNEKLFF.

Turning to this clone: This may arise from a read error, as a much more abundant clone is one base away. The chain couples TRBV5-4 to TRBJ2-1; 8 bases match TRBD1. CDR1 is SGHNT, CDR2 YYREEE, per germline (reference sequence). The CDR3 runs 14 residues. The V gene end was trimmed by 6 bases and the J gene end by 4 bases; junction bases not matched to a gene: 6. CDR3 residues: CASNTDREYNEQFF. In DNA form, the CDR3 reads TGTGCCAGCAACACGGACAGGGAATACAATGAGCAGTTCTTC.

This clone was seen more than once but under ten times. The chain employs TRBV6-5 and TRBJ2-5; 7 bases fit TRBD1. CDR1 is MNHEY and CDR2 is SVGAGI in the germline V gene. The CDR3 contains 15 residues. Germline trimming cut 9 bases from V and 1 base from J; bases unmatched to any gene: 11. CDR3 nucleotides: TGTGCCAGTACAAAGGGGCGACAGGGCCAAGAGACCCAGTACTTC. This codes for CASTKGRQGQETQYF.

V gene TRBV19 combines with J gene TRBJ1-5, with 12 bases that match TRBD1. J gave up 6 bases and V 3 bases, and 3 bases lay outside the gene matches. CDR1 is LNHDA, CDR2 SQIVND, per germline (reference sequence). CDR3 length: 15 amino acids. The chain's CDR3 is CASSMGTGGFQPQHF. The CDR3 region has the DNA TGTGCCAGTAGTATGGGGACAGGGGGCTTTCAGCCCCAGCATTTT.

In DNA form, the CDR3 reads TGTGCCAGCAGCCTCGGGACAGGGGGGCGTTTGAGCTACGAGCAGTACTTC. Its protein is CASSLGTGGRLSYEQYF. The V call is TRBV7-8, the J call TRBJ2-7, with 11 bases that match TRBD1. Trimming cost V 5 bases and J 3 bases; bases outside gene matches: 12. Germline lookup yields CDR1 SGHVS and CDR2 FQNEAQ. The CDR3 runs 17 residues.

The J gene is TRBJ1-3, the V gene TRBV30; D perhaps matches TRBD1 (5 bases). The CDR3 length is 14 residues. V lost 2 bases and J 2 bases, leaving 10 bases between the germline ends. Germline V gene lookup returns CDR1 GTSNPN and CDR2 SVGIG (reference sequence). The CDR3 DNA reads as TGTGCCTGGAGTCCGGGGGGTGCTGGAAACACCATATATTTT. This gives the protein CAWSPGGAGNTIYF.

This clone is a singleton in its sample. V is TRBV2 and J is TRBJ2-3, with 8 bases that match TRBD1. Losses at the gene ends were 7 bases for V and 1 base for J; bases not matched to a gene: 4. Germline CDR1 SNHLY, CDR2 FYNNEI. The CDR3 covers 14 residues. CDR3 protein: CASNPGQGTDTQYF. For the CDR3, the DNA is TGTGCCAGCAACCCGGGACAGGGCACAGATACGCAGTATTTT.

J is TRBJ2-2 and V is TRBV20-1; D is possibly TRBD2 (5 bases). Germline loops: CDR1 DFQATT, CDR2 SNEGSKA (reference sequence). CDR3 length equals 11 residues. V was shortened by 6 bases and J by 7 bases, with 9 bases between the two germline ends. CDR3: CSAGELGELFF. CDR3 sequence (DNA): TGCAGTGCCGGGGAGCTCGGGGAGCTGTTTTTT.

This chain uses TRBV19 with TRBJ2-2, with D tentatively TRBD1 (7 bases). The CDR3 spans 17 residues. V lost 9 bases to trimming and J lost 0 bases, with 20 bases between them. Per germline, CDR1 LNHDA and CDR2 SQIVND (reference sequence). DNA of the CDR3: TGTGCCAGCACAACGCGGGACAGCCCTACGAACACCGGGGAGCTGTTTTTT. Translated: CASTTRDSPTNTGELFF.

A single count supports this clone. The rearrangement joins TRBV27 to TRBJ1-2, with D possibly being TRBD1 (5 bases). The germline V gene has CDR1 MNHEY and CDR2 SMNVEV (reference sequence). V lost 5 bases to trimming and J lost 8 bases, with 24 bases between them. This CDR3 is built from 16 residues. CDR3 in DNA: TGTGCCAGCAGTCACCACAGTGGGGGAGGTCGGAACGGCTACACCTTC. Translated: CASSHHSGGGRNGYTF.

The chain has TRBV4-1 and TRBJ1-2; D perhaps matches TRBD1 (5 bases). This CDR3 is built from 14 residues. Trimming pared 4 bases from V and 3 bases from J, leaving 12 bases between. Germline V CDR1 and CDR2: MGHRA, YSYEKL. The CDR3 coding sequence is TGCGCCAGCAGCCTAGAGACAGCGTACTATGGCTACACCTTC. Translated: CASSLETAYYGYTF.

In its sample, this clone was seen many times. V and J are TRBV2 and TRBJ2-2; possible D gene TRBD1, 6 bases. This CDR3 region has 15 residues. CDR1 is SNHLY, CDR2 FYNNEI, per germline. V lost 3 bases and J lost 6, with 14 bases in between. The CDR3 here is CASSDRGTMPGELFF. The DNA for the CDR3 is TGTGCCAGCAGTGACAGGGGAACGATGCCCGGGGAGCTGTTTTTT.

The chain employs TRBV3-1 (or the pseudogene TRBV3-2) and TRBJ2-5, with TRBD1 identical over 12 bases. V trimming: 0 bases; J trimming: 5 bases; junction bases outside the gene matches: 10. Germline CDR1 is LGHDT and CDR2 is YNNKEL (reference sequence). CDR3 size: 18 residues. The CDR3 loop reads CASSQDGDRGRVLETQYF. The CDR3 DNA reads as TGTGCCAGCAGCCAAGATGGGGACAGGGGGCGCGTGTTGGAGACCCAGTACTTC.

The chain joins TRBV10-3 to TRBJ2-1; 9 nucleotides line up with TRBD1. This CDR3 contains 13 residues. The V gene end was trimmed by 6 bases and the J gene end by 10 bases; junction bases not matched to a gene: 7. CDR1 is ENHRY, CDR2 SYGVKD, per germline. The CDR3 DNA is TGTGCCATCAGACAGGGGGCAATTAGGGAGCAGTTCTTC. This translates into CAIRQGAIREQFF.

This rearrangement joins TRBV4-1 to TRBJ1-2; 8 nucleotides agree with TRBD1. The CDR3 spans 14 residues. In germline, CDR1 is MGHRA, CDR2 YSYEKL. Unmatched junction bases numbered 2, after V lost 1 base and J lost 4 bases. The CDR3 DNA reads as TGCGCCAGCAGCCAAGGACAGGGGATCTATGGCTACACCTTC. It codes for CASSQGQGIYGYTF.

The chain is built from TRBV2 and TRBJ2-3; 9 bases map to TRBD2. CDR1 SNHLY and CDR2 FYNNEI come from the germline V gene. V lost 8 bases to trimming and J lost 7 bases; unmatched junction nucleotides: 16. The CDR3 spans 16 residues. CDR3 amino acids: CASQKRLAASGNTQYF. In DNA form, the CDR3 reads TGTGCCAGCCAGAAGAGACTAGCGGCATCGGGGAATACGCAGTATTTT.

This chain links TRBV27 with TRBJ1-1, with D uncertain. V was pared by 3 bases and J by 2 bases, with 7 bases between. Germline loops: CDR1 MNHEY, CDR2 SMNVEV (reference sequence). The CDR3 has 13 amino acids. CDR3 in DNA: TGTGCCAGCAGTTTTCAGTCTAACACTGAAGCTTTCTTT. Its translation: CASSFQSNTEAFF.

Of note for this clone: Other DNA sequences of this sample code for an identical CDR3. This chain links TRBV4-1 with TRBJ1-3; D is uncertain. This CDR3 contains 15 residues. V lost 0 bases to trimming and J lost 0 bases, with 6 bases between them. In germline, CDR1 is MGHRA, CDR2 YSYEKL. The CDR3 sequence is CASSQDPGSGNTIYF. CDR3 coding DNA: TGCGCCAGCAGCCAAGACCCAGGCTCTGGAAACACCATATATTTT.

This chain connects TRBV18 to TRBJ2-5; D is perhaps TRBD1 (5 bases). Deletions cut 0 bases from V and 4 bases from J, with 18 bases between. Germline lookup yields CDR1 KGHSH and CDR2 LQKENI. This CDR3 contains 17 residues. CDR3 sequence reads: CASSPPYLGLTGETQYF. The CDR3 coding sequence is TGTGCCAGCTCACCACCATACCTGGGGCTAACGGGAGAGACCCAGTACTTC. The full variable domain, completed using reference TRBV18 and TRBJ2-5, is NAGVMQNPRHLVRRRGQEARLRCSPMKGHSHVYWYRQLPEEGLKFMVYLQKENIIDESGMPKERFSAEFPKEGPSILRIQQVVRGDSAAYFCASSPPYLGLTGETQYFGPGTRLLVL.

The chain combines TRBV15 with TRBJ1-2; D unclear. From germline, CDR1 is LNHNV and CDR2 YYDKDF (reference sequence). The CDR3 totals 14 residues. Trimming stripped 0 bases from V and 3 bases from J, with 8 bases between. For the CDR3, the DNA is TGTGCCACCAGCAGAGACTTGGCAGACTATGGCTACACCTTC. Its translation is CATSRDLADYGYTF. Drawing the rest from reference TRBV15 and TRBJ1-2, the complete variable domain is DAMVIQNPRYQVTQFGKPVTLSCSQTLNHNVMYWYQQKSSQAPKLLFHYYDKDFNNEADTPDNFQSRRPNTSFCFLDIRSPGLGDTAMYLCATSRDLADYGYTFGSGTRLTVV.

This clone was seen once. V usage is TRBV2 and J usage is TRBJ2-7; 13 bases fit TRBD2. The germline V gene has CDR1 SNHLY and CDR2 FYNNEI. This CDR3 region has 13 residues. Trimming cost V 8 bases and J 6 bases; bases outside gene matches: 4. The CDR3 sequence: CASGGLAGVEQYF. In DNA form, the CDR3 reads TGTGCCAGCGGAGGACTAGCGGGGGTCGAGCAGTACTTC.

The count of this clone is one. The chain uses TRBV2 and TRBJ1-2; D might be TRBD1 (6 bases). Per germline, CDR1 SNHLY and CDR2 FYNNEI. V shed 4 bases and J shed 2 bases, with 11 bases lying between them. This CDR3 region has 14 residues. Written as DNA, the CDR3 is TGTGCCAGCAGTGTAGTCAGGGGAAACTATGGCTACACCTTC. It is translated as CASSVVRGNYGYTF.

The V gene is TRBV15, the J gene TRBJ1-4, with 7 bases identical to TRBD1. The germline CDR1 and CDR2 sequences are LNHNV and YYDKDF (reference sequence). The CDR3 runs to 14 residues. The trim removed 3 bases at V and 7 bases at J, leaving 5 bases unmatched. The chain's CDR3 is CATSSHGTVEKLFF. In nucleotides, the CDR3 is TGTGCCACCAGCAGTCACGGGACAGTTGAAAAACTGTTTTTT.

The chain couples TRBV5-1 to TRBJ1-2; no firm D call. Trimming stripped 0 bases from V and 4 bases from J, with 10 bases between. Germline CDR1 SGHRS, CDR2 YFSETQ. The CDR3 sequence is 14 residues long. The CDR3 sequence is CASSLGQLTYGYTF. The DNA of the CDR3 is TGCGCCAGCAGCTTGGGGCAGTTAACCTATGGCTACACCTTC.